The 14 T cell receptor beta chains in this list originate from one sample, sequenced in a study of neurological immune-mediated disorders. From the 5' RACE reads, TCRdb called clonotypes with MiXCR, one entry per CDR3 protein. The sample has 45,000 to 65,000 distinct CDR3 sequences, about 3% seen once; the top ten hold 5.9%. Sequenced sample: PBMCs. All receptors derive from a middle-aged man with multiple sclerosis.

This clonotype was recorded many times. This chain uses TRBV20-1 with TRBJ2-3; no clear D. Germline V CDR1 and CDR2: DFQATT, SNEGSKA (reference sequence). This CDR3 region has 10 residues. CDR3 coding DNA: TGCACCTCGTTTATGGTCACGCAGTATTTT. Amino acids: CTSFMVTQYF.

This clonotype is classed as medium-sized. The rearrangement uses TRBV20-1 and TRBJ2-5, with TRBD1 identical over 11 bases. V lost 5 bases and J lost 7; bases outside the gene matches: 9. The CDR3 length is 14 residues. Germline-derived CDR1 and CDR2 are DFQATT and SNEGSKA (reference sequence). The CDR3 is CSASGTGGYGTQYF. CDR3 bases: TGCAGTGCTTCCGGGACAGGGGGTTACGGGACCCAGTACTTC.

This clonotype was observed many times. The V call is TRBV29-1, the J call TRBJ1-1; D possibly corresponds to TRBD1 (5 bases). This CDR3 has 12 amino acids. Germline CDR1 is SQVTM and CDR2 is ANQGSEA. The V gene lost 7 bases and the J gene lost 5 bases, with 14 bases spanning the gap. CDR3 in amino acids: CSDRGVGTEAFF. The CDR3 DNA is TGCAGCGACCGAGGGGTGGGGACTGAAGCTTTCTTT.

Ten or more counts support this clonotype. The chain uses TRBV24-1 and TRBJ2-1; 7 positions match TRBD1. The CDR3 runs to 16 residues. V was pared by 4 bases and J by 0 bases, with 5 bases of the junction left unmatched. CDR1 and CDR2 (germline): KGHDR, SFDVKD. CDR3: CATSDLGQSSYNEQFF. CDR3 coding DNA: TGTGCCACCAGTGACCTGGGACAGTCCTCCTACAATGAGCAGTTCTTC.

V usage is TRBV19 and J usage is TRBJ2-1, with TRBD1 matching over 8 bases. The CDR3 sequence is 14 residues long. CDR1 is LNHDA, CDR2 SQIVND, per germline (reference sequence). With 4 bases clipped from V and 6 bases from J, the junction kept 5 bases outside the gene matches. The CDR3 DNA is TGTGCCAGTAGTAGGGGACAGGCCCCCAATGAGCAGTTCTTC. Protein: CASSRGQAPNEQFF.

This clonotype was detected ten times or more. The rearrangement joins TRBV7-2 to TRBJ1-6; D is uncertain. Germline V gives CDR1 SGHTA, CDR2 FQGNSA. This CDR3 contains 13 residues. The V end lost 3 bases, the J end lost 7 bases, and 7 bases lay between the germline ends. The CDR3 here is CASSFGPNSPLHF. In DNA, the CDR3 is TGTGCCAGCAGCTTCGGACCCAATTCACCCCTCCACTTT.

This clonotype was observed many times. The V call is TRBV27, the J call TRBJ2-3; 7 nucleotides line up with TRBD2. Germline V gene sequence: CDR1 MNHEY, CDR2 SMNVEV (reference sequence). The CDR3 has 16 residues. The V and J ends lost 5 bases and 4 bases, in that order; junction bases with no gene match: 12. The CDR3, as DNA: TGTGCCAGCAGTACGCGGACTAGTGGAGGGCCAGATACGCAGTATTTT. Encoded protein: CASSTRTSGGPDTQYF.

This clonotype has at least ten counts. The chain uses TRBV5-1 and TRBJ1-1; no clear D. CDR3 length equals 15 residues. V shed 1 base and J shed 1 base, with 11 bases lying between them. Germline-derived CDR1 and CDR2 are SGHRS and YFSETQ. CDR3 protein: CASSLTRVANTEAFF. DNA for the CDR3: TGCGCCAGCAGCTTGACCCGGGTTGCGAACACTGAAGCTTTCTTT. Using reference TRBV5-1 and TRBJ1-1 for the parts outside the CDR3, the full variable domain is KAGVTQTPRYLIKTRGQQVTLSCSPISGHRSVSWYQQTPGQGLQFLFEYFSETQRNKGNFPGRFSGRQFSNSRSEMNVSTLELGDSALYLCASSLTRVANTEAFFGQGTRLTVV.

The table lists this clonotype with many counts. At one end, the junction sequence differs from germline, possibly due to a read error. This chain uses TRBV4-1 with TRBJ1-6; TRBD1 is a possible D gene (5 bases). Germline V gene sequence: CDR1 MGHRA, CDR2 YSYEKL. The CDR3 loop spans 17 amino acids. Written as DNA, the CDR3 is TGCGCCAGCAGCCAAGATGGGGCAACCCCGTATAATTCACCCCTCAACTTT. This sequence encodes CASSQDGATPYNSPLNF.

This clonotype was counted many times. This chain uses TRBV6-1 with TRBJ1-1, with D hard to call. The CDR3 extends over 12 amino acids. V was clipped by 9 bases and J by 3 bases, with 11 bases between them. Germline CDR1 and CDR2: MNHNS and SASEGT. As DNA, the CDR3 is TGTGCCAGTGAAGGGCGAGACACTGAAGCTTTCTTT. This gives the protein CASEGRDTEAFF.

A note on this clonotype: An end of the junction does not agree with germline; a read error may underlie this. This chain joins TRBV6-5 and TRBJ1-5; D is unresolved. CDR1 and CDR2 from the germline V gene are MNHEY and SVGAGI. This CDR3 is 13 amino acids long. The CDR3 spells CASSVNSNQPQNF. CDR3 in DNA: TGTGCCAGCAGCGTTAATAGCAATCAGCCCCAGAATTTT.

This clonotype was counted once. Germline is not matched at one junction end, which may reflect a read error. This rearrangement joins TRBV18 to TRBJ1-6; D gene ambiguous. The CDR3 spans 16 residues. CDR1 is KGHSH, CDR2 LQKENI, per germline. CDR3 bases: TGTGCCAGCTCACCACCTAGTGGGGTCGGGAATTCACCCCTCAACTTT. Amino acid sequence: CASSPPSGVGNSPLNF.

On this clonotype: At one boundary the junction diverges from the germline segment, which might be a read error. This rearrangement joins TRBV5-5 to TRBJ1-5; 9 nucleotides match TRBD1. Germline CDR1 and CDR2: SGHKS and YYEKEE (reference sequence). The CDR3 runs to 16 residues. The CDR3 sequence is CASSPQGTGYLQPQNF. In DNA form, the CDR3 reads TGTGCCAGCAGCCCCCAGGGGACAGGGTATCTTCAGCCCCAGAATTTT.

Worth noting for this clonotype: One end of the junction is discordant with germline, which a read error may explain. This rearrangement joins TRBV18 to TRBJ1-6; a possible D gene is TRBD1 (5 bases). Germline V lookup: CDR1 KGHSH, CDR2 LQKENI. This CDR3 contains 17 residues. CDR3 coding DNA: TGTGCCAGCTCACTCGTGATGGACACATCGAGCGATTCACCCCTCAACTTT. This translates into CASSLVMDTSSDSPLNF.